This is a list of T cell receptor beta chains from one sample in a study of blood T cell repertoires in COVID-19. Repertoires were generated with immunoSEQ multiplex PCR, while TCRdb's copy carries only in-frame clones and drops some. This sample has 220,000 or so clones, with about 79% found just once. The sample was PBMCs or T cells enriched from blood (not recorded which). These receptor sequences come from a woman aged 60-70 years who had recovered from COVID-19. Each CDR3 is given with its conserved first and last residue. D genes are given only for firm matches. Clone sizes are given selectively: once, few, many, or a class where the clone is expanded.

d_call clone_size j_call cdr3_length v_call cdr3_nt cdr3_aa
NA NA TRBJ1-1 15 TRBV6-5 TGTGCCAGCAGTTACTCAGCGGGGAGGGGCACTGAAGCTTTCTTT CASSYSAGRGTEAFF
TRBD1 NA TRBJ2-7 14 TRBV4-2 TGTGCCAGCAGCCACCCAGGGGGCTCCTACGAGCAGTACTTC CASSHPGGSYEQYF
TRBD1 few TRBJ2-2 14 TRBV10-3 TGTGCCACCTCTGACAGGGGGAACACCGGGGAGCTGTTTTTT CATSDRGNTGELFF
NA NA TRBJ1-2 15 TRBV19 TGTGCCAGTATGCGGATGGAGGGGATTAACTATGGCTACACCTTC CASMRMEGINYGYTF
NA NA TRBJ2-7 17 TRBV4-2 TGTGCCAGCAGCCAAGAATTAAGTGGAGGTAACTCCTACGAGCAGTACTTC CASSQELSGGNSYEQYF
NA NA TRBJ1-5 15 TRBV7-8 TGTGCCAGCAGCCCCCGGGATCTCAGCAATCAGCCCCAGCATTTT CASSPRDLSNQPQHF
NA once TRBJ1-2 14 TRBV2 TGTGCCAGCAGTGGGGCCAGGGCTTCTAAGCGCTACACCTTC CASSGARASKRYTF
TRBD1 NA TRBJ1-2 14 TRBV18 TGTGCCAGCTCTCCGGGACAGGGGGATCTTGGCTACACCTTC CASSPGQGDLGYTF
NA NA TRBJ1-1 14 TRBV5-6 TGTGCCAGCAGCCCCGGTTACCGGAACACTGAAGCTTTCTTT CASSPGYRNTEAFF
TRBD1 NA TRBJ1-5 16 TRBV2 TGTGCCAGCAGTGTGACAGGGGAGTATAGCAATCAGCCCCAGCATTTT CASSVTGEYSNQPQHF
TRBD2 few TRBJ2-4 17 TRBV20-1 TGCAGTGCTAGTAGGGTAGCGGGAGGAGGGATAAAGAACATTCAGTACTTC CSASRVAGGGIKNIQYF
NA NA TRBJ1-1 15 TRBV7-2 TGTGCCAGCAGCTCTAGCTCTCAACCAAACACTGAAGCTTTCTTT CASSSSSQPNTEAFF
NA once TRBJ2-2 16 TRBV6-2/TRBV6-3 TGTGCCAGCAGTTTCAACCTACCCGGGAACACCGGGGAGCTGTTTTTT CASSFNLPGNTGELFF